These 13 T cell receptor beta chains were sequenced from one sample in a study of kidney transplant recipient with SARS-CoV-2 infection. TCRdb used MiXCR to reprocess the reads, holding one entry per CDR3 protein. The sample consists of approximately 250,000 distinct CDR3 sequences, 25% to 35% of them appearing once. The specimen comprised a blood sample, sampled at baseline and on roughly day 120 from a kidney transplant recipient. Every receptor here comes from a male patient in his 30s who had COVID-19 and was a kidney transplant recipient. The graft donor may account for some of the T cells.

Note on this clonotype: A much larger clone lies one base from this, so it may be a read error. The rearrangement uses TRBV11-2 and TRBJ1-2; D gene ambiguous. The CDR3 is 13 residues long. Germline loops: CDR1 SGHAT, CDR2 FQNNGV. This CDR3 is CAGSLEASYGYTF. In DNA form, the CDR3 reads TGTGCCGGCAGCTTAGAGGCAAGCTATGGCTACACCTTC.

This clonotype has at least ten counts. V usage is TRBV28 and J usage is TRBJ1-2; no definite D call. V lost 6 bases, J lost 0 bases, and 20 bases lay in between. The CDR3 spans 17 residues. Germline assignment: CDR1 MDHEN and CDR2 SYDVKM. CDR3 region: CASRPRGIQPPNYGYTF. The CDR3 region has the DNA TGTGCCAGCAGACCGCGAGGTATACAGCCTCCTAACTATGGCTACACCTTC.

The chain links TRBV14 to TRBJ1-2; D perhaps matches TRBD1 (5 bases). This CDR3 is 15 amino acids long. Germline CDR1 and CDR2: SGHDN and FVKESK. Trimming took off 7 bases at V and 6 bases at J, with 21 bases between the two ends. The chain's CDR3 is CASNLQRSGTDGYTF. The CDR3 DNA reads as TGTGCCAGCAACCTCCAAAGGTCAGGGACGGATGGCTACACCTTC.

Only a few counts were recorded for this clonotype. The chain couples TRBV5-4 to TRBJ2-1, with 7 bases fitting TRBD2. With V trimmed by 0 bases and J by 5 bases, 8 bases remained unmatched. The CDR3 length is 16 residues. Germline CDR1 is SGHNT and CDR2 is YYREEE (reference sequence). The CDR3 sequence: CASSLDPAGLHNEQFF. In DNA form, the CDR3 reads TGTGCCAGCAGCTTGGATCCAGCGGGGTTACACAATGAGCAGTTCTTC. The whole variable domain, filled in from reference TRBV5-4 and TRBJ2-1, reads ETGVTQSPTHLIKTRGQQVTLRCSSQSGHNTVSWYQQALGQGPQFIFQYYREEENGRGNFPPRFSGLQFPNYSSELNVNALELDDSALYLCASSLDPAGLHNEQFFGPGTRLTVL.

This chain uses TRBV6-7 with TRBJ2-1; 14 bases match TRBD2. TRBV6-7 is designated an ORF whose function remains uncertain. This CDR3 region has 19 residues. V dropped 2 bases and J dropped 3; count of bases not matched to a gene: 9. The CDR3 bases are TGTGCCAGCAGTTACCCTGGAGCCGGGACTAGCGGGAGCTACAATGAGCAGTTCTTC. Protein: CASSYPGAGTSGSYNEQFF.

At least ten counts were recorded for this clonotype. This chain uses TRBV9 with TRBJ2-1; maybe TRBD2 (6 bases). Trimming removed 0 bases at V and 4 bases at J, with 11 bases between. Germline CDR1 reads SGDLS; CDR2 reads YYNGEE. This CDR3 comprises 15 residues. Written as DNA, the CDR3 is TGTGCCAGCAGCGTAGACGGAGGGGCATACAATGAGCAGTTCTTC. This translates into CASSVDGGAYNEQFF.

On this clonotype itself: Just one base apart from a much larger clone, this may be a read error. This rearrangement joins TRBV5-1 to TRBJ2-7, with 8 bases that match TRBD1. Germline CDR1 and CDR2: SGHRS and YFSETQ. V lost 10 bases and J lost 4; bases outside the gene matches: 22. The CDR3 length is 17 residues. The CDR3 loop is CAGTPRLGQGTSYEQYF. DNA of the CDR3: TGCGCCGGCACCCCTCGACTAGGACAGGGAACCTCATACGAGCAGTACTTC.

Notes on this clonotype: One base away lies a much larger clone, so this may be a sequencing read error. In DNA form, the CDR3 reads TGTGCCAGCACCCTAGCGGGAGGCTACGAGCAGTACTTC. Translated: CASTLAGGYEQYF. The chain has TRBV6-6 and TRBJ2-7; 11 bases align to TRBD2. V dropped 7 bases and J dropped 3; count of bases not matched to a gene: 2. CDR1 is MNHNY and CDR2 is SVGAGI in the germline V gene (reference sequence). The CDR3 consists of 13 residues.

This clonotype was seen ten or more times. V is TRBV12-5 and J is TRBJ1-2, with a weak D call TRBD1 (5 bases). Trimming left V 5 bases short and J 4 bases short, with 23 bases between. The CDR3 has 17 amino acids. Germline CDR1 reads LGHNT; CDR2 reads FRNRAP. The CDR3 DNA reads as TGTGCTAGTGGTAGACTCGATTTGCAGGGAAAGACCTATGGCTACACCTTC. This codes for CASGRLDLQGKTYGYTF.

This clonotype was detected many times. This sequence joins TRBV9 and TRBJ2-7; perhaps TRBD2 as D (6 bases). Germline V CDR1 and CDR2: SGDLS, YYNGEE. The CDR3 totals 15 residues. V gave up 0 bases and J gave up 3 bases, with 13 bases separating them. The CDR3 sequence: CASSVGGGVSYEQYF. CDR3 nucleotide sequence: TGTGCCAGCAGCGTAGGGGGCGGGGTGAGCTACGAGCAGTACTTC.

This clonotype was picked up many times. V and J are TRBV5-1 and TRBJ1-4, with 9 positions matching TRBD1. Germline V gene data show CDR1 as SGHRS and CDR2 as YFSETQ. This CDR3 comprises 15 residues. The J segment lost 2 bases and the V segment lost 4 bases, leaving 3 bases of the junction unmatched. The CDR3 sequence is CASSPGTGTNEKLFF. CDR3 bases: TGCGCCAGCAGCCCGGGGACAGGGACTAATGAAAAACTGTTTTTT.

The genes are TRBV6-2 or TRBV6-3 and TRBJ1-2, with D maybe TRBD1 (5 bases). CDR1 is MNHEY, CDR2 SVGEGT, per germline. This CDR3 region has 17 residues. V was pared by 5 bases and J by 4 bases, with 23 bases between. CDR3 protein: CASSQGLWCRKTYGYTF. DNA for the CDR3: TGTGCCAGCAGTCAGGGCTTGTGGTGCCGAAAGACCTATGGCTACACCTTC.

This clonotype turned up a few times. CDR3 DNA: TGTGCCAGCAGCGCGGGACTTGGGACTAGAGGGAATGAGCAGTTCTTC. Protein: CASSAGLGTRGNEQFF. The chain employs TRBV9 and TRBJ2-1, with 8 bases fitting TRBD2. The CDR3 runs to 16 residues. CDR1 is SGDLS and CDR2 is YYNGEE in the germline V gene. The J segment lost 7 bases and the V segment lost 3 bases, leaving 12 bases of the junction unmatched.